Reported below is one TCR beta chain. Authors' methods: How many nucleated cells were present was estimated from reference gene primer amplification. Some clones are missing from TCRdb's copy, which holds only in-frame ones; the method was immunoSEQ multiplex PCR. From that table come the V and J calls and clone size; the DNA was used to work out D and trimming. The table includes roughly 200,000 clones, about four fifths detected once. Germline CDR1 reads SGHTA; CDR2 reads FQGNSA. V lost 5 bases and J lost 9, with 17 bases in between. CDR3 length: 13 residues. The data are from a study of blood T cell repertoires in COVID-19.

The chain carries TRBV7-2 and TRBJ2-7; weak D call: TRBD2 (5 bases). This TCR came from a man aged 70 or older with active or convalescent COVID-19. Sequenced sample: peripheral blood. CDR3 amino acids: CASSKGGSARQYF. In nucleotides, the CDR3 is TGTGCCAGCAGCAAAGGAGGCTCCGCAAGGCAGTACTTC. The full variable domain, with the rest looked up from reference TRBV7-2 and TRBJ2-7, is GAGVSQSPSNKVTEKGKDVELRCDPISGHTALYWYRQSLGQGLEFLIYFQGNSAPDKSGLPSDRFSAERTGGSVSTLTIQRTQQEDSAVYLCASSKGGSARQYFGPGTRLTVT.